What follows are 19 T cell receptor beta chains derived from one specimen sequenced in a study of T cell repertoires in cytomegalovirus infection (dated by TCRdb to about 2019). Their cognate antigens are unknown. For sequencing, an Illumina HiSeq 1500 was employed. The public sequencing data were trimmed at Q25 with fastp and processed into clonotypes with MiXCR by TCRdb, which kept only in-frame beta chains. CDR3 protein duplicates are merged, each entry listing the most common genes and DNA. Counted in this sample were some 70,000 distinct CDR3 sequences; approximately 22% of them appeared once. In total, the top ten clones hold around three quarters of the sample. What was sequenced was PBMCs, sequenced either directly or after in vitro stimulation (not recorded which). These TCRs come from a human donor in good health (CMV status not recorded). Some clones in this sample may be carry-over from other donors' samples.

There are a few counts of this clonotype. CDR3 sequence (DNA): TGTGCCAGCAGCTTATTTTCTAGCGTCAATGAGCAGTTCTTC. Protein sequence: CASSLFSSVNEQFF. The rearrangement uses TRBV7-9 and TRBJ2-1; D is possibly TRBD2 (6 bases). The CDR3 contains 14 residues. Trimming removed 2 bases at V and 6 bases at J, with 11 bases between. Germline V lookup: CDR1 SEHNR, CDR2 FQNEAQ (reference sequence).

In its sample, this clonotype was seen many times. This rearrangement joins TRBV12-3 or TRBV12-4 to TRBJ2-3; D remains unclear. This CDR3 comprises 11 residues. V was shortened by 7 bases and J by 4 bases, with 6 bases between the two germline ends. The CDR3 reads CASTLSDTQYF. In DNA, the CDR3 is TGTGCCAGCACCTTGTCAGATACGCAGTATTTT.

This clonotype showed up many times. The chain joins TRBV11-3 to TRBJ2-1; 8 nucleotides agree with TRBD2. V lost 4 bases and J lost 8; bases outside the gene matches: 13. Germline V gives CDR1 SGHNT, CDR2 YENEEA. CDR3 length: 16 amino acids. CDR3 region: CASSYRREGPLHEQFF. DNA of the CDR3: TGTGCCAGCAGCTACCGCCGGGAGGGCCCCTTACATGAGCAGTTCTTC.

This chain joins TRBV19 and TRBJ1-1; TRBD1 matches 7 bases. The V gene's germline CDR1 is LNHDA and CDR2 SQIVND (reference sequence). Trimming removed 6 bases from V and 3 bases from J; junction bases left unmatched: 7. The CDR3 is made up of 14 amino acids. As DNA, the CDR3 is TGTGCCAGTAGGGTCAGACAGGGAGACACTGAAGCTTTCTTT. Translating gives CASRVRQGDTEAFF.

The chain combines TRBV6-8 with TRBJ2-1; 8 bases line up with TRBD2. V lost 0 bases to trimming and J lost 4 bases; unmatched junction nucleotides: 5. The germline gives CDR1 MNHGY, CDR2 SAAAGT. The length of the CDR3 is 16 residues. The CDR3, as DNA: TGTGCCAGCAGTTACTCGTCTAGCGGGTTATACAATGAGCAGTTCTTC. This codes for CASSYSSSGLYNEQFF.

In its sample, this clonotype was seen a few times. The chain recombines TRBV28 with TRBJ2-7; D not resolved. Germline V gene data show CDR1 as MDHEN and CDR2 as SYDVKM. The CDR3 is made up of 14 amino acids. V dropped 6 bases and J dropped 0 bases, with 12 bases sitting between them. The CDR3 region is CASSRVRDSYEQYF. The CDR3 DNA follows: TGTGCCAGCAGCCGGGTTAGGGACTCCTACGAGCAGTACTTC.

Only a few counts were recorded for this clonotype. The DNA for the CDR3 is TGCAGCGTTGAGCTAGCGGGCCAAGAGCAGTTCTTC. Encoded protein: CSVELAGQEQFF. The chain links TRBV29-1 to TRBJ2-1, with 8 bases lining up with TRBD2. The length of the CDR3 is 12 residues. The germline V gene encodes CDR1 SQVTM and CDR2 ANQGSEA. V lost 3 bases to trimming and J lost 10 bases; unmatched junction nucleotides: 5.

This chain uses TRBV6-2 or TRBV6-3 with TRBJ2-1, with D hard to call. The CDR3 loop spans 15 amino acids. The ends were cut back, 5 bases at V and 0 bases at J, with 11 bases in the middle. Germline CDR1 MNHEY, CDR2 SVGEGT. CDR3 DNA: TGTGCCAGCAGTCCTCCTATTAGCTCCTACAATGAGCAGTTCTTC. This gives the protein CASSPPISSYNEQFF.

Ten or more counts support this clonotype. The V gene is TRBV7-2, the J gene TRBJ2-2; D unclear. The CDR3 sequence is 16 residues long. Germline values: CDR1 SGHTA, CDR2 FQGNSA. Trimming removed 5 bases from V and 0 bases from J, with 13 bases in between. CDR3 nucleotides: TGTGCCAGCAGCCCAACAGCAAATGCGAACACCGGGGAGCTGTTTTTT. As protein: CASSPTANANTGELFF.

V and J are TRBV4-1 and TRBJ1-1, with unresolved D. Germline loops: CDR1 MGHRA, CDR2 YSYEKL. This CDR3 spans 15 amino acids. V was clipped by 0 bases and J by 5 bases, with 13 bases between them. CDR3 bases: TGCGCCAGCAGCCAAGATAAGGGCGGCGGGACTGAAGCTTTCTTT. Its translation is CASSQDKGGGTEAFF.

In this sample, this clonotype turned up a few times. V and J are TRBV12-3 or TRBV12-4 and TRBJ1-4; D gene ambiguous. CDR3 length equals 14 residues. Trimming removed 7 bases from V and 7 bases from J, with 16 bases in between. Written as DNA, the CDR3 is TGTGCCAGCACCTCGCGTGGGCGGCTTGAAAAACTGTTTTTT. This gives the protein CASTSRGRLEKLFF.

Only a few counts were recorded for this clonotype. This chain links TRBV10-3 with TRBJ1-1, with a tentative D call TRBD1 (5 bases). This CDR3 has 13 residues. The V gene's germline CDR1 is ENHRY and CDR2 SYGVKD. V shed 6 bases and J shed 5 bases, with 13 bases lying between them. The CDR3 loop is CAIRDIKGTEAFF. In DNA form, the CDR3 reads TGTGCCATCAGAGACATCAAGGGGACTGAAGCTTTCTTT.

This clonotype was recorded a few times. The chain employs TRBV11-3 and TRBJ2-4; D is perhaps TRBD2 (5 bases). Trimming shortened V by 4 bases and J by 1 base, and 17 bases separated the two germline ends. CDR3 size: 17 residues. The germline CDR1 and CDR2 sequences are SGHNT and YENEEA. CDR3 region: CASSSRAPGMAKNIQYF. DNA of the CDR3: TGTGCCAGCAGCTCCCGGGCCCCCGGGATGGCCAAAAACATTCAGTACTTC.

The CDR3: CATSPQTGLGETQYF. The CDR3 DNA reads TGTGCCACCAGTCCTCAGACAGGGCTAGGGGAGACCCAGTACTTC. The chain links TRBV24-1 to TRBJ2-5; 7 bases are a match to TRBD1. This CDR3 has 15 residues. Germline CDR1 is KGHDR and CDR2 is SFDVKD. Trimming took 6 bases from V and 5 from J; bases not matched to a gene: 11.

This clonotype was recorded a few times. V usage is TRBV7-2 and J usage is TRBJ2-1; D unresolved. Trimming removed 2 bases at V and 3 bases at J, with 14 bases between. This CDR3 spans 16 amino acids. In germline, CDR1 is SGHTA, CDR2 FQGNSA. The CDR3 here is CASSLRIPLDYNEQFF. The CDR3 bases are TGTGCCAGCAGCTTAAGGATCCCTCTAGACTACAATGAGCAGTTCTTC.

As for this clonotype: The conserved phenylalanine or tryptophan is not found at the CDR3 terminus, so this likely reflects a read error. J is TRBJ2-2 and V is TRBV4-2; D unclear. CDR1 is LGHNA, CDR2 YNFKEQ, per germline. The CDR3 covers 13 residues. V was cut by 3 bases and J by 6 bases, with 8 bases left in between. This CDR3 is CASSQTPAGELFL. In DNA form, the CDR3 reads TGTGCCAGCAGCCAGACCCCCGCCGGGGAGCTGTTTCTT.

This clonotype was recorded a few times. The chain combines TRBV5-6 with TRBJ2-3; the match to TRBD2 covers 11 bases. This CDR3 contains 14 residues. With V trimmed by 1 base and J by 7 bases, 2 bases remained unmatched. Germline values: CDR1 SGHDT, CDR2 YYEEEE. The CDR3 DNA is TGTGCCAGCAGCTTGCGACTAGCGGGATATACGCAGTATTTT. Its protein product is CASSLRLAGYTQYF.

This clonotype occurred a few times. The chain combines TRBV18 with TRBJ1-1; no definite D call. This CDR3 has 15 residues. V was shortened by 1 base and J by 0 bases, with 9 bases between the two germline ends. The germline V gene encodes CDR1 KGHSH and CDR2 LQKENI. CDR3 protein: CASSPRPAMNTEAFF. CDR3 DNA: TGTGCCAGCTCACCACGACCCGCTATGAACACTGAAGCTTTCTTT.

V usage is TRBV6-6 and J usage is TRBJ2-7, with D perhaps matching TRBD1 or TRBD2 (5 bases each). Germline values: CDR1 MNHNY, CDR2 SVGAGI (reference sequence). The CDR3 consists of 13 residues. V lost 2 bases and J 3 bases, leaving 8 bases between the germline ends. The CDR3 here is CASSYGTNYEQYV. The CDR3 DNA is TGTGCCAGCAGTTACGGGACCAACTACGAGCAGTACGTC.